This T cell receptor (beta chain) appears in the sequencing data of a study of technical replicates of blood from a few donors. CDR3 size: 16 residues. Germline V gene lookup returns CDR1 SGHTA and CDR2 FQGNSA. The ends lost 4 bases at V and 4 bases at J; junction bases unmatched: 8. TCRdb's copy holds only in-frame clones and misses some; the assay was immunoSEQ multiplex PCR. Here the sample spans around 73,000 clones, 85% to 95% being singletons. This chain links TRBV7-2 with TRBJ2-1; the match to TRBD2 covers 9 bases. This sequence was found in a human donor in good health. Some clones in this sample may be carry-over from other donors' samples. Material for sequencing was PBMCs. CDR3: CASSSRGGGGYNEQFF. The CDR3 DNA is TGTGCCAGCAGCTCAAGAGGCGGGGGGGGATACAATGAGCAGTTCTTC.